The next 4 T cell receptor beta chains were all read from a single sample in a study of T-cell reconstitution after alpha-beta-depleted transplantation in children. Unique molecular identifiers tagged the TCRbeta library. TCRdb recomputed calls from the PCR reads with MiXCR, one row per CDR3 protein. The sample shows under 6,000 distinct CDR3 sequences, approximately 7% of them seen only once. The sequencing used PBMCs, mostly from graft donor cells, collected 60 days after TCRalphabeta/CD19-depleted stem cell transplant. Receptors were obtained from a boy under two years old who had a stem cell transplant for SCID, so the T cells may come from the graft donor.

In its sample, this clonotype is medium-sized. The chain recombines TRBV12-3 or TRBV12-4 with TRBJ1-5; the D is unclear. This CDR3 has 15 residues. V lost 1 base, J lost 7 bases, and 14 bases lay in between. The CDR3 DNA sequence: TGTGCCAGCAGTTTAGGCCGGGGAATGGGGCAGCCCCAGCATTTT. Translating it yields CASSLGRGMGQPQHF.

In this sample, this clonotype is medium-sized. The gene calls are TRBV5-1 and TRBJ2-7; D remains unclear. This CDR3 comprises 12 residues. V was clipped by 0 bases and J by 7 bases, with 8 bases between them. Germline CDR1 SGHRS, CDR2 YFSETQ. The CDR3 DNA reads TGCGCCAGCAGCTTGGCCGGTGGGGAGCAGTACTTC. As protein: CASSLAGGEQYF.

This clonotype was found many times. This CDR3 is CASSVTGHRLNSGNTIYF. The CDR3 region has the DNA TGTGCCAGCTCAGTAACAGGTCACCGGCTAAACTCTGGAAACACCATATATTTT. J is TRBJ1-3 and V is TRBV18; the D gene is possibly TRBD1 (5 bases). The CDR3 length is 18 residues. Looked up from germline, CDR1 is KGHSH and CDR2 is LQKENI. With 5 bases removed from V and 0 bases from J, the gap between germline ends came to 20 bases.

By sample share, this clonotype is medium-sized. In nucleotides, the CDR3 is TGTGCCAGCAGCTTATATACCACCTTCGTCTCTGGCTACACCTTC. It codes for CASSLYTTFVSGYTF. The chain employs TRBV11-2 and TRBJ1-2; D remains ambiguous. Trimming stripped 2 bases from V and 7 bases from J, with 17 bases between. The CDR3 sequence is 15 residues long. Germline CDR1 reads SGHAT; CDR2 reads FQNNGV.